This T cell receptor (beta chain) was sequenced during a study of T cells in Graves' hyperthyroidism and ophthalmopathy. This clonotype was observed many times. Its specificity is not known. From RNA transcripts, TCR beta CDR3 regions were amplified. The HTBI set primed first-round TCR CDR3 RT-PCR. TCRdb re-called the multiplex PCR reads through MiXCR, storing one row per CDR3 protein. Of more than 500,000 distinct CDR3 sequences listed, around 15% are singletons. Study-wide results and caveats: Most thyroid clonotypes expanded above 0.001 appeared in blood too.

The CDR3 loop spans 13 amino acids. Trimming pared 0 bases from V and 7 bases from J, leaving 7 bases between. The germline V gene has CDR1 MNHEY and CDR2 SVGAGI. Together with thyroid ultrasound, orbital computed tomography, serum thyroxine and TRAb, clinical symptoms were used for diagnoses. The rearrangement joins TRBV6-5 to TRBJ1-5; D unresolved. The clonotype was recovered from a woman aged 25 to 39 with Graves' hyperthyroidism. The material sequenced was blood. The CDR3 DNA reads as TGTGCCAGCAGTTACTCAGTGCGCCAGCCCCAGCATTTT. The encoded protein is CASSYSVRQPQHF.